The 16 T cell receptor beta chains presented below share a single source sample, sequenced in a study of vaccination and CD4 T cells after COVID-19. The treatment denotes: approximately 10-day PBMC culture with coronavirus spike peptide pools or control peptides (ViraFEST assay). Sequence data for DNA of cultured CD4+ T cells were generated by the Oncomine TCR Beta short-read assay. TCRdb processed the PCR reads anew with MiXCR; each CDR3 protein has one entry. This table has roughly 13,000 distinct CDR3 sequences, roughly 55% appearing once. Which antigens these TCRs recognize remains unknown. The sample taken for sequencing was CD4+ T cells from blood, cultured in vitro. These receptors were collected from a human donor who had recovered from COVID-19.

A few counts support this clonotype. The chain uses TRBV20-1 and TRBJ2-5; D is unclear. With 1 base removed from V and 2 bases from J, the gap between germline ends came to 8 bases. This CDR3 is built from 13 residues. Germline CDR1 and CDR2: DFQATT and SNEGSKA (reference sequence). The CDR3 DNA sequence: TGCAGTGCTAGAGTGGTACAACAAGAGACCCAGTACTTC. This encodes CSARVVQQETQYF.

V usage is TRBV28 and J usage is TRBJ1-2; D unclear. The CDR3 is made up of 13 amino acids. Trimming left V 5 bases short and J 2 bases short, with 9 bases between. CDR1 is MDHEN and CDR2 is SYDVKM in the germline V gene. CDR3 in amino acids: CASSNPGNYGYTF. The CDR3 DNA sequence: TGTGCCAGCAGTAATCCAGGAAACTATGGCTACACCTTC.

This chain joins TRBV7-9 and TRBJ1-5; 7 positions agree with TRBD1. Germline CDR1 SEHNR, CDR2 FQNEAQ (reference sequence). V shed 5 bases, J shed 0 bases, and the junction held 10 bases outside the gene matches. The CDR3 is 17 residues long. The CDR3 DNA sequence: TGTGCCAGCAGCCACGGGACAGAAAGTTATAGCAATCAGCCCCAGCATTTT. Encoded protein: CASSHGTESYSNQPQHF.

This chain uses TRBV10-3 with TRBJ2-2; D is ambiguous. The germline V gene encodes CDR1 ENHRY and CDR2 SYGVKD. Between the trimmed V and J ends, which lost 3 bases and 6 bases, there was a span of 5 bases. The CDR3 covers 12 residues. The CDR3 DNA is TGTGCCATCAGTGAACCCCCCGGGGAGCTGTTTTTT. This translates into CAISEPPGELFF.

This clonotype was observed a few times. The V call is TRBV12-3 or TRBV12-4, the J call TRBJ2-6, with D hard to call. Trimming took 1 base from V and 1 from J, leaving 2 bases between them. This CDR3 region has 14 residues. The CDR3 loop is CASSLGSGANVLTF. The CDR3 nucleotides are TGTGCCAGCAGTTTAGGTTCTGGGGCCAACGTCCTGACTTTC.

The chain joins TRBV10-3 to TRBJ2-2, with 11 bases that match TRBD2. V was pared by 7 bases and J by 2 bases, with 6 bases of the junction left unmatched. The CDR3 spans 16 residues. CDR1 is ENHRY and CDR2 is SYGVKD in the germline V gene. CDR3 nucleotide sequence: TGTGCCATCACCCCGGGACTAGCGGTCAACACCGGGGAGCTGTTTTTT. This codes for CAITPGLAVNTGELFF.

This clonotype occurred a few times. This chain links TRBV6-5 with TRBJ2-2; no reliable D call. The CDR3 is 14 amino acids. Germline V lookup: CDR1 MNHEY, CDR2 SVGAGI. Trimming removed 4 bases at V and 3 bases at J, with 9 bases between. CDR3 sequence: CASSSPVDTGELFF. In nucleotides, the CDR3 is TGTGCCAGCAGTTCCCCGGTCGACACCGGGGAGCTGTTTTTT.

The CDR3 protein is CASMEASGSYNEQFF. DNA for the CDR3: TGTGCCAGTATGGAAGCTAGCGGGAGTTACAATGAGCAGTTCTTC. The gene calls are TRBV19 and TRBJ2-1, with 10 bases that match TRBD2. V dropped 7 bases and J dropped 4; count of bases not matched to a gene: 7. This CDR3 contains 15 residues. Germline V gene lookup returns CDR1 LNHDA and CDR2 SQIVND (reference sequence).

This clonotype was picked up a small number of times. This chain links TRBV6-1 with TRBJ1-5; D remains ambiguous. The CDR3 totals 13 residues. From germline, CDR1 is MNHNS and CDR2 SASEGT. V lost 3 bases and J 5 bases, leaving 8 bases between the germline ends. In DNA, the CDR3 is TGTGCCAGCAGTGAGCAGTGGCATCAGCCCCAGCATTTT. Protein: CASSEQWHQPQHF.

The CDR3 nucleotides read TGTGCCAGCAGTTTCAACAGCCCCTATGGCTACACCTTC. It yields the protein CASSFNSPYGYTF. This chain joins TRBV28 and TRBJ1-2; no clear D gene. This CDR3 spans 13 amino acids. Trimming cost V 3 bases and J 4 bases, with 9 bases left between them. From germline, CDR1 is MDHEN and CDR2 SYDVKM.

V gene TRBV12-3 or TRBV12-4 combines with J gene TRBJ1-5; D uncertain. V lost 8 bases, J lost 0 bases, and 8 bases lay in between. This CDR3 spans 13 amino acids. CDR3 DNA: TGTGCCAGCGGGATTTATAGCAATCAGCCCCAGCATTTT. It yields the protein CASGIYSNQPQHF.

The chain carries TRBV5-1 and TRBJ2-5, with D unresolved. Per germline, CDR1 SGHRS and CDR2 YFSETQ. CDR3 size: 11 residues. V gave up 2 bases and J gave up 5 bases, with 4 bases separating them. The CDR3: CASSLRETQYF. CDR3 coding DNA: TGCGCCAGCAGCTTACGTGAGACCCAGTACTTC. Complete variable domain (other parts from reference TRBV5-1 and TRBJ2-5): KAGVTQTPRYLIKTRGQQVTLSCSPISGHRSVSWYQQTPGQGLQFLFEYFSETQRNKGNFPGRFSGRQFSNSRSEMNVSTLELGDSALYLCASSLRETQYFGPGTRLLVL.

The J gene is TRBJ2-7, the V gene TRBV5-1; the D is unclear. Trimming removed 3 bases from V and 6 bases from J, with 13 bases in between. The CDR3 runs to 13 residues. From germline, CDR1 is SGHRS and CDR2 YFSETQ. CDR3 DNA: TGCGCCAGCAGCTCGTATAACCCGGCCGAGCAGTACTTC. It encodes CASSSYNPAEQYF.

The gene calls are TRBV6-1 and TRBJ1-3; unclear D gene. Germline CDR1 MNHNS, CDR2 SASEGT. The CDR3 sequence is 14 residues long. The ends were cut back, 0 bases at V and 4 bases at J, with 7 bases in the middle. The DNA for the CDR3 is TGTGCCAGCAGTGAAGCAGGGTTGGGAAACACCATATATTTT. This encodes CASSEAGLGNTIYF.

The chain has TRBV19 and TRBJ1-2, with 8 positions matching TRBD1. CDR3 size: 15 residues. Germline CDR1 is LNHDA and CDR2 is SQIVND (reference sequence). The J segment lost 4 bases and the V segment lost 0 bases, leaving 4 bases of the junction unmatched. The CDR3 DNA reads as TGTGCCAGTAGTATAGAGGCCAGGGGGCTCTATGGCTACACCTTC. Translating it yields CASSIEARGLYGYTF.

V and J are TRBV2 and TRBJ1-1; no clear D. The CDR3 spans 11 residues. V was cut by 7 bases and J by 4 bases, with 7 bases left in between. CDR1 and CDR2 (germline): SNHLY, FYNNEI. CDR3 DNA sequence: TGTGCCAGCAACCAAGTCACTGAAGCTTTCTTT. Its protein product is CASNQVTEAFF.